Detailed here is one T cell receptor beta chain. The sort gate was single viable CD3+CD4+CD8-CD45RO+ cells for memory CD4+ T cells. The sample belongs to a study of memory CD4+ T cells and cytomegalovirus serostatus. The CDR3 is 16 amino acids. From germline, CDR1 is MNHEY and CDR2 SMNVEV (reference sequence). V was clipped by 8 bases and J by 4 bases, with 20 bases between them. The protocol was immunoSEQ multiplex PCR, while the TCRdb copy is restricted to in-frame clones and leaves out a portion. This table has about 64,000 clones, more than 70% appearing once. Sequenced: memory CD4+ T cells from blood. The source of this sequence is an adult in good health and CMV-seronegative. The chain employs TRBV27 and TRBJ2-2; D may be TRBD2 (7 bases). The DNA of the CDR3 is TGTGCCAGCCGAGGGGGGGGCGCGAGGTTCACCGGGGAGCTGTTTTTT. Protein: CASRGGGARFTGELFF.